This is a list of T cell receptor beta chains from one sample in a study of blood T cell repertoires in COVID-19. Method: immunoSEQ multiplex PCR; TCRdb's copy keeps in-frame clones and lacks some. The table includes around 200,000 clones, roughly 87% detected once. The sequencing sample was made of PBMCs or T cells enriched from blood (not recorded which). Receptors were obtained from a man aged 18 to 30 with acute COVID-19. The CDR3 runs from the conserved cysteine through the conserved F or W. Each record gives: D gene, J gene, V gene, CDR3 protein. A D gene is named only where the DNA matches it firmly.

>TRBD2|TRBJ2-2|TRBV28
CASSNSGTSGLSNTGELFF
>TRBD1|TRBJ1-2|TRBV6-5
CASSPGQGGNGYTF
>TRBD2|TRBJ2-5|TRBV27
CASSSIAGAPQETQYF
>TRBD1|TRBJ1-1|TRBV20-1
CSASFQGVKAFF
>TRBD2|TRBJ2-5|TRBV5-4
CASSPSSWREGGETQYF
>TRBD1|TRBJ1-2|TRBV2
CASSGQGADGYTF
>.|TRBJ2-2|TRBV4-3
CASSQDKLDRDTPGELFF
>.|TRBJ2-2|TRBV28
CASSSPRGGLRELFF
>TRBD1|TRBJ2-6|TRBV13
CASSFEGQGAAGANVLTF
>.|TRBJ1-3|TRBV19
CASSTRQYTIYF
>.|TRBJ2-7|TRBV7-9
CASSLTAGPPSYEQYF
>.|TRBJ1-5|TRBV7-2
CASSYPDRGGNQPQHF
>TRBD1|TRBJ2-2|TRBV12-3/TRBV12-4
CASGSTGAGELFF
>.|TRBJ2-7|TRBV3-1/TRBV3-2
CASSHAGIAYEQYF
>TRBD1|TRBJ2-7|TRBV6-4
CASEKEGQGASYEQYF
>.|TRBJ1-4|TRBV5-4
CASSGGQGINEKLFF
>.|TRBJ1-1|TRBV5-1
CATLPDRFSPSTEAFF
>.|TRBJ1-3|TRBV7-9
CASSPGNNPSGNTIYF
>.|TRBJ2-7|TRBV2
CASMPAEGSGQYF
>TRBD2|TRBJ2-1|TRBV11-2
CASSLESSGSSYNEQFF
>TRBD2|TRBJ2-7|TRBV7-9
CASSYGTSYEQYF
>TRBD1|TRBJ2-3|TRBV12-3/TRBV12-4
CASSQGVDTQYF
>.|TRBJ2-3|TRBV7-8
CASSSYREDTQYF
>TRBD2|TRBJ2-7|TRBV11-2
CASSFSGSFPYEQYF
>.|TRBJ1-3|TRBV4-3
CASSQDSPPGNSGNTIYF
>TRBD1|TRBJ1-1|TRBV19
CASSATGLYSEAFF
>TRBD1|TRBJ2-7|TRBV9
CASSPQPGGQGAPYEQYF